The 24 T cell receptor beta chains presented below share a single source sample, sequenced in a study of shared clonotypes between healthy human individuals. The data were produced by immunoSEQ multiplex PCR, yet TCRdb's version contains in-frame clones alone and is incomplete. The sample holds a few million clones, about 94% seen once. Sequencing used naive CD4+ T cells sorted from blood. Stated subset: CD45RA+ positively selected. These receptors originate from a man aged 18-30 years in good health.

The V call is TRBV7-8, the J call TRBJ2-2; the match to TRBD2 covers 15 bases. Trimming removed 6 bases from V and 9 bases from J; junction bases left unmatched: 2. This CDR3 is built from 14 residues. Germline lookup yields CDR1 SGHVS and CDR2 FQNEAQ. This CDR3 reads CASRGLAGGRELFF. CDR3 coding DNA: TGTGCCAGCAGGGGACTAGCGGGGGGCCGGGAGCTGTTTTTT.

This chain connects TRBV7-8 to TRBJ1-1; unclear D gene. Trimming shortened V by 5 bases and J by 4 bases, and 11 bases separated the two germline ends. The germline CDR1 and CDR2 sequences are SGHVS and FQNEAQ. CDR3 length: 13 amino acids. The CDR3 nucleotides are TGTGCCAGCAGCGGCTGGCGAAGCACTGAAGCTTTCTTT. Encoded protein: CASSGWRSTEAFF.

This chain connects TRBV2 to TRBJ2-2; 9 bases match TRBD2. This CDR3 has 17 residues. Germline V gene sequence: CDR1 SNHLY, CDR2 FYNNEI. With V trimmed by 6 bases and J by 1 base, 9 bases remained unmatched. The CDR3, as DNA: TGTGCCAGCAGAAGCTTTGCTAGCGGGATGAACACCGGGGAGCTGTTTTTT. It encodes CASRSFASGMNTGELFF. The full variable domain, with the rest looked up from reference TRBV2 and TRBJ2-2, is EPEVTQTPSHQVTQMGQEVILRCVPISNHLYFYWYRQILGQKVEFLVSFYNNEISEKSEIFDDQFSVERPDGSNFTLKIRSTKLEDSAMYFCASRSFASGMNTGELFFGEGSRLTVL.

The chain joins TRBV5-1 to TRBJ2-5, with 10 bases aligning to TRBD1. CDR1 is SGHRS, CDR2 YFSETQ, per germline. CDR3 length: 15 amino acids. V shed 4 bases, J shed 1 base, and the junction held 4 bases outside the gene matches. DNA for the CDR3: TGCGCCAGCAGCCGGGACAGGGGCTCCCAAGAGACCCAGTACTTC. Its protein is CASSRDRGSQETQYF. Variable domain in full (rest from reference TRBV5-1 and TRBJ2-5): KAGVTQTPRYLIKTRGQQVTLSCSPISGHRSVSWYQQTPGQGLQFLFEYFSETQRNKGNFPGRFSGRQFSNSRSEMNVSTLELGDSALYLCASSRDRGSQETQYFGPGTRLLVL.

The chain has TRBV6-1 and TRBJ1-5; D is undetermined. Trimming left V 1 base short and J 9 bases short, with 13 bases between. Germline loops: CDR1 MNHNS, CDR2 SASEGT. This CDR3 has 14 residues. CDR3 sequence (DNA): TGTGCCAGCAGTGAAGGGCGGGCGCGGGGGCCCCAGCATTTT. Protein product: CASSEGRARGPQHF.

The chain has TRBV28 and TRBJ2-7, with TRBD2 matching 9 bases. CDR3 length: 11 residues. Germline CDR1 reads MDHEN; CDR2 reads SYDVKM. J lost 6 bases, V lost 11 bases, and 5 bases had no gene match. Here the CDR3 DNA reads TGTGCCTCTAAAGCGGGGGGCGAGCAGTACTTC. Its protein product is CASKAGGEQYF.

The chain uses TRBV4-2 and TRBJ2-2, with TRBD2 matching 7 bases. Per germline, CDR1 LGHNA and CDR2 YNFKEQ. CDR3 length: 15 amino acids. The junction had 9 bases not matched to a gene; V was cut back by 5 bases and J by 6 bases. This CDR3 reads CASSSQGEGSGELFF. CDR3 nucleotide sequence: TGTGCCAGCAGCAGCCAAGGGGAGGGGTCCGGGGAGCTGTTTTTT.

The rearrangement links TRBV28 to TRBJ1-3; 7 bases map to TRBD1. V was clipped by 2 bases and J by 2 bases; unmatched bases: 3. The CDR3 is 15 residues long. CDR1 is MDHEN, CDR2 SYDVKM, per germline. The CDR3 loop is CASSLTDRAGNTIYF. The CDR3 DNA reads TGTGCCAGCAGTTTAACCGACAGGGCTGGAAACACCATATATTTT.

The V call is TRBV20-1, the J call TRBJ1-1; D perhaps matches TRBD1 (5 bases). The germline V and J ends were trimmed by 8 bases and 0 bases, with 7 bases remaining between them. This CDR3 comprises 11 residues. Germline V gene lookup returns CDR1 DFQATT and CDR2 SNEGSKA (reference sequence). The CDR3 loop reads CSPGLNTEAFF. In nucleotides, the CDR3 is TGCAGTCCAGGGTTGAACACTGAAGCTTTCTTT.

About this clone itself: This CDR3 is also generated by other DNA sequences in the sample. The rearrangement links TRBV9 to TRBJ1-5; no clear D gene. Trimming stripped 0 bases from V and 2 bases from J, with 6 bases between. Germline values: CDR1 SGDLS, CDR2 YYNGEE. The CDR3 loop spans 14 amino acids. This chain's CDR3 is CASSVGVGNQPQHF. In DNA form, the CDR3 reads TGTGCCAGCAGCGTAGGGGTGGGCAATCAGCCCCAGCATTTT.

This clone was seen a single time. This rearrangement joins TRBV2 to TRBJ1-3; no firm D call. Germline V gene data show CDR1 as SNHLY and CDR2 as FYNNEI. Trimming stripped 6 bases from V and 4 bases from J, with 10 bases between. This CDR3 has 13 amino acids. In nucleotides, the CDR3 is TGTGCCAGCAGCCCAACTAGAGGAAACACCATATATTTT. Protein product: CASSPTRGNTIYF.

The chain combines TRBV7-2 with TRBJ2-3; the D gene is possibly TRBD2 (5 bases). CDR1 and CDR2 from the germline V gene are SGHTA and FQGNSA. The CDR3 contains 15 residues. Trimming took 2 bases from V and 1 from J, leaving 10 bases between them. The CDR3 region has the DNA TGTGCCAGCAGCTTACAGGACGGGGGCACAGATACGCAGTATTTT. It encodes CASSLQDGGTDTQYF. Full variable domain (outside the CDR3, taken from reference TRBV7-2 and TRBJ2-3): GAGVSQSPSNKVTEKGKDVELRCDPISGHTALYWYRQSLGQGLEFLIYFQGNSAPDKSGLPSDRFSAERTGGSVSTLTIQRTQQEDSAVYLCASSLQDGGTDTQYFGPGTRLTVL.

CDR3 protein: CASSRLVNSYNEQFF. For the CDR3, the DNA is TGTGCCAGCAGCCGACTAGTTAACTCCTACAATGAGCAGTTCTTC. The chain links TRBV5-4 to TRBJ2-1; TRBD2 might be the D (6 bases). Trimming cost V 4 bases and J 0 bases, with 11 bases left between them. There are 15 residues in the CDR3. Germline CDR1 reads SGHNT; CDR2 reads YYREEE (reference sequence).

The gene calls are TRBV5-6 and TRBJ2-5, with 10 nucleotides matching TRBD1. This CDR3 is built from 18 residues. Germline assignment: CDR1 SGHDT and CDR2 YYEEEE. V lost 4 bases and J lost 3; bases outside the gene matches: 15. The CDR3 sequence is CASSRWGTGTGVKETQYF. Here the CDR3 DNA reads TGTGCCAGCAGCCGTTGGGGCACCGGGACAGGGGTGAAAGAGACCCAGTACTTC.

V gene TRBV28 combines with J gene TRBJ2-3; 10 positions match TRBD2. The V gene's germline CDR1 is MDHEN and CDR2 SYDVKM. Trimming at V came to 2 bases and at J to 1 base, leaving 0 bases not matched to a gene. The CDR3 has 15 amino acids. Written as DNA, the CDR3 is TGTGCCAGCAGTTTAGGGACTAGCGGCACAGATACGCAGTATTTT. This codes for CASSLGTSGTDTQYF.

The chain links TRBV5-1 to TRBJ2-3; 14 bases are a match to TRBD2. This CDR3 is 19 amino acids long. Germline V gene data show CDR1 as SGHRS and CDR2 as YFSETQ. Unmatched junction bases numbered 8, after V lost 2 bases and J lost 0 bases. The CDR3 reads CASSLYGTSGGTSTDTQYF. The CDR3 DNA follows: TGCGCCAGCAGCTTATACGGGACTAGCGGGGGTACTAGCACAGATACGCAGTATTTT.

This clone was counted a single time. This chain connects TRBV6-5 to TRBJ2-5, with 8 bases lining up with TRBD1. V lost 5 bases to trimming and J lost 2 bases; unmatched junction nucleotides: 4. Germline lookup yields CDR1 MNHEY and CDR2 SVGAGI. This CDR3 has 14 residues. CDR3 sequence reads: CASSPGGYQETQYF. As DNA, the CDR3 is TGTGCCAGCAGTCCAGGGGGCTATCAAGAGACCCAGTACTTC.

The chain is built from TRBV2 and TRBJ2-5, with 7 bases fitting TRBD1. The germline V gene has CDR1 SNHLY and CDR2 FYNNEI. CDR3 length: 13 residues. V dropped 10 bases and J dropped 3; count of bases not matched to a gene: 8. The DNA of the CDR3 is TGTGCCACCTCGGGACAGCACAAAGAGACCCAGTACTTC. Protein: CATSGQHKETQYF.

V and J are TRBV28 and TRBJ2-7, with 14 bases matching TRBD2. Per germline, CDR1 MDHEN and CDR2 SYDVKM. This CDR3 spans 14 amino acids. Trimming cost V 9 bases and J 5 bases; bases outside gene matches: 6. For the CDR3, the DNA is TGTGCCAGTCAATGGACTAGCGGGGGGAACGAGCAGTACTTC. It codes for CASQWTSGGNEQYF.

In this sample, this clone turned up once. The V and J genes are TRBV7-9 and TRBJ2-2, with TRBD1 as a possible D gene (5 bases). V dropped 6 bases and J dropped 7 bases, with 12 bases sitting between them. The CDR3 covers 13 residues. The V gene's germline CDR1 is SEHNR and CDR2 FQNEAQ (reference sequence). CDR3 in DNA: TGTGCCAGCAGTCTCAGGGATAACGGGGAGCTGTTTTTT. Protein product: CASSLRDNGELFF.

The gene calls are TRBV6-6 and TRBJ2-7; 12 bases line up with TRBD2. The CDR3 is 15 amino acids. Germline V CDR1 and CDR2: MNHNY, SVGAGI (reference sequence). The ends lost 0 bases at V and 6 bases at J; junction bases unmatched: 3. CDR3 DNA sequence: TGTGCCAGCAGTTACTCGGCTAGCGGGAGGGGCGAGCAGTACTTC. This encodes CASSYSASGRGEQYF.

The chain is built from TRBV28 and TRBJ2-2; 7 nucleotides agree with TRBD1. Losses at the gene ends were 6 bases for V and 5 bases for J; bases not matched to a gene: 6. Germline values: CDR1 MDHEN, CDR2 SYDVKM. The CDR3 loop spans 14 amino acids. The DNA of the CDR3 is TGTGCCAGCAGACAGGGGTCCGCAACCGGGGAGCTGTTTTTT. Residues: CASRQGSATGELFF.

The rearrangement uses TRBV2 and TRBJ2-3; 8 bases fit TRBD2. The CDR3 loop spans 16 amino acids. Germline CDR1 is SNHLY and CDR2 is FYNNEI. V gave up 2 bases and J gave up 3 bases; unmatched junction bases: 7. Here the CDR3 reads CASSEWGLGNTDTQYF. DNA of the CDR3: TGTGCCAGCAGTGAATGGGGACTAGGAAATACAGATACGCAGTATTTT.

V and J are TRBV25-1 and TRBJ2-4; 8 bases are a match to TRBD2. The germline V gene has CDR1 MGHDK and CDR2 SYGVNS. CDR3 size: 15 residues. The V gene end was trimmed by 2 bases and the J gene end by 0 bases; junction bases not matched to a gene: 0. DNA of the CDR3: TGTGCCAGCAGTGAACTAGCGGGAGCCAAAAACATTCAGTACTTC. Its translation is CASSELAGAKNIQYF.